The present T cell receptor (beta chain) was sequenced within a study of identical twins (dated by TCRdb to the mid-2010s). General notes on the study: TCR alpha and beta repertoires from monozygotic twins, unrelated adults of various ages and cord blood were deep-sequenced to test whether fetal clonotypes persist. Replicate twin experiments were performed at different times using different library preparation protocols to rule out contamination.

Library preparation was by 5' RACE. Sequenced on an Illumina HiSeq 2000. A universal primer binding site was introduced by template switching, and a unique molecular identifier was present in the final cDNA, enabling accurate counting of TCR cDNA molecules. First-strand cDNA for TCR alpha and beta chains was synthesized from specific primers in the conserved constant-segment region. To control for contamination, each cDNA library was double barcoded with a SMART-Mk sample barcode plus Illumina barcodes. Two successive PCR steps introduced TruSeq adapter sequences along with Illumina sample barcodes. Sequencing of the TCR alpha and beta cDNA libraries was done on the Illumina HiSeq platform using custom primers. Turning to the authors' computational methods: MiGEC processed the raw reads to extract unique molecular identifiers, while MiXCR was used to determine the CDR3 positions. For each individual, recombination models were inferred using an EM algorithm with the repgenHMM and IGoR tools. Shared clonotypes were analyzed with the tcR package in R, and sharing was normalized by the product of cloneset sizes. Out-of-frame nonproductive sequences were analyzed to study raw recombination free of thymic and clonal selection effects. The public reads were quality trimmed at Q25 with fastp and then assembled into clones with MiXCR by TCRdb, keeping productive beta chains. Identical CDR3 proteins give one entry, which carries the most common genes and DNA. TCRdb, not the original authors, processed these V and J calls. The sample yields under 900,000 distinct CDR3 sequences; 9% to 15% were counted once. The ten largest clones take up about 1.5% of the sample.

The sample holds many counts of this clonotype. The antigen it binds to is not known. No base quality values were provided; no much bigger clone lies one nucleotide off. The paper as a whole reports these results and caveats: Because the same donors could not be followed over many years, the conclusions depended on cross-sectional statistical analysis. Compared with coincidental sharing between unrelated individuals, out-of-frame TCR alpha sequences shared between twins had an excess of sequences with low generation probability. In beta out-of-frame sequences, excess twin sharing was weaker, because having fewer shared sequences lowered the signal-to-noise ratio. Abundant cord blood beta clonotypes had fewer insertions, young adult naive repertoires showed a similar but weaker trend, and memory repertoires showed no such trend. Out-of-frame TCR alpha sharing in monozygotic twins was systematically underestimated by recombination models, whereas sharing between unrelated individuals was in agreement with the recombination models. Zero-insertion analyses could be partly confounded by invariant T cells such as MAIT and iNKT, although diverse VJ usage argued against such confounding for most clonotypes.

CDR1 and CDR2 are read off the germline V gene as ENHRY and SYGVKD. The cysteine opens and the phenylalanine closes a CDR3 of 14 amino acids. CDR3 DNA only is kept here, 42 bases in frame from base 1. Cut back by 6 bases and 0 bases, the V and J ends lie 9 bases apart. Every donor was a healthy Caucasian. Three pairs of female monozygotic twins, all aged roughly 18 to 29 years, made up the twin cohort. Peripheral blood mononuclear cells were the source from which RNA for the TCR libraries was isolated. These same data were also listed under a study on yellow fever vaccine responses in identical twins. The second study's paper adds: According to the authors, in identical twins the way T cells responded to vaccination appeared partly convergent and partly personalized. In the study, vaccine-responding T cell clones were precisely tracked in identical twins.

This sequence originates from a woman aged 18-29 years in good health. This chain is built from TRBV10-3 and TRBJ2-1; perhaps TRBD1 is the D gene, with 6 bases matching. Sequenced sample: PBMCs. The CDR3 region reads CAIRGAFSYNEQFF. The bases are TGTGCCATCAGGGGGGCCTTCTCCTACAATGAGCAGTTCTTC.